The rows below give T cell receptor beta chains drawn from one sample of a study of cytomegalovirus exposure and HLA in healthy donors. Clones were read by immunoSEQ multiplex PCR, and TCRdb kept only the in-frame ones, dropping some. This sample yields 150,000 to 200,000 clones, of which roughly four fifths are seen a single time; 2.5% to 3% belongs to the top ten. Sequenced: PBMCs. The receptors were gathered from a woman between 18 and 29 years old in good health and CMV-seropositive. CDR3s include the opening cysteine and the closing phenylalanine or tryptophan. The order of the fields is clone size, V gene, CDR3 protein. Clone size is not always given. Where it is, it says once, few, many or a class for expanded clones.

.,TRBV16,CASSQTSRGQWPQHF
.,TRBV10-1,CASSEDRGGSREQFF
.,TRBV14,CASSQYFDTPQYF
.,TRBV28,CASSRTGVGGYTF
.,TRBV7-9,CASSRTGHITDTQYF
once,TRBV5-1,CASSFSERTGFYGYTF
once,TRBV6-6,CASSTQDRGSWHGYTF
few,TRBV11-2,CASSRPGRGVSPLHF
.,TRBV11-2,CASSSSTGVNTEAFF
.,TRBV11-2,CASSTAKQRIAYEQYF
.,TRBV18,CASSPQGRGYGYTF
.,TRBV6-5,CASSSTGGGVYEQYF
.,TRBV7-6,CASSLGQINTGELFF
once,TRBV6-5,CASSMGPAYEQYF
.,TRBV19,CASSNGGTDTQYF
.,TRBV7-2,CASSLSYNEQFF
.,TRBV5-1,CASSLGDRVDSNQPQHF
.,TRBV5-1,CASSIAGLAGVYNEQFF
.,TRBV1,CTSSQERTSGRQYF
.,TRBV9,CASSVADRHYEQYF
once,TRBV10-3,CAISERGSSTDTQYF
.,TRBV7-2,CASSLGGGCTDTQYF
.,TRBV14,CASSPSGHGPYEQYF
.,TRBV7-3,CASSPMTATSGNTIYF
.,TRBV29-1,CSVEDRDRGKGYTF
few,TRBV4-1,CASSQEMRGLWEAFF
.,TRBV2,CASSVDREAEQFF
.,TRBV10-3,CAISLAGSSYEQYF
.,TRBV19,CASSRGSQETQYF
.,TRBV7-2,CASSLGMGTTEAFF
.,TRBV7-2,CASSWRTSGGTDTQYF
.,TRBV9,CASSFRDYLPDTQYF
.,TRBV7-2,CASSLALGLGHYEQYF
.,TRBV4-2,CASSPPGLQAQETQYF
once,TRBV14,CASSQDLWTSPLHF
many,TRBV7-2,CASSRDSYGYTF
few,TRBV7-3,CASSSQGTEAFF
.,TRBV18,CASSPGTAYTVAFF
.,TRBV7-2,CASSTTRYYGYTF
once,TRBV19,CASSISGRAAFF
.,TRBV5-1,CASTNLGAGGNYGYTF
.,TRBV10-1,CASSAIRGRGYTF
.,TRBV10-3,CAISESVAGDGYTF
.,TRBV29-1,CSVEAGTGNTIYF
.,TRBV7-9,CASSLASGGRGNTIYF
.,TRBV25-1,CASSESRGQETQYF
.,TRBV19,CASNGGLSGYTF